The clone carrying this TCR beta chain turned up a few times. These data belong to a study of T cells in Graves' hyperthyroidism and ophthalmopathy. Study context: It was at initial diagnosis, before any treatment, that peripheral blood was collected.

Germline loops: CDR1 SGHTA, CDR2 FQGTGA. Trimming took 4 bases from V and 5 from J; bases not matched to a gene: 10. CDR3 length equals 15 residues. It was RNA transcripts that yielded the amplified TCR beta CDR3 regions. A first-round RT-PCR of the TCR CDR3 used the HTBI primer set. TCRdb called the multiplex PCR reads again in MiXCR, with one record for every CDR3 protein. The data show approximately 400,000 distinct CDR3 sequences, roughly 12% seen once. J is TRBJ2-5 and V is TRBV7-3, with 7 bases lining up with TRBD1. The sequence derives from a man aged 30-40 years with Graves' hyperthyroidism that later progressed to Graves' ophthalmopathy. What was sequenced was blood. CDR3: CASSSSTGPWETQYF. For the CDR3, the DNA is TGTGCCAGCAGCTCGTCGACAGGGCCTTGGGAGACCCAGTACTTC.